The table lists the clone carrying this TCR beta chain with a count of one. The antigen remains undetermined. The CDR3 has 17 residues. Unmatched junction bases numbered 13, after V lost 4 bases and J lost 5 bases. CDR1 is SGHNT and CDR2 is YYREEE in the germline V gene (reference sequence). This sample stems from a study of T cell responses to AZD1222 COVID-19 vaccine. General study results and limits: Spike-specific TCR breadth and depth were elevated following two AZD1222 doses. Nearly half of spike-specific TCRs reportedly target variant regions that are unmutated in the B.1.351 and B.1.1.7 variants. The sample set comprised mostly white British donors with more females, and clonal diversity was possibly underestimated. Among vaccine-associated CD4 TCRs, coverage spanned spike, with dominance at 160-218 and 743-854.

Clones were sequenced by immunoSEQ multiplex PCR, and TCRdb holds only the in-frame ones, with some missing. The data show over 100,000 clones, approximately 89% seen once. The V call is TRBV5-4, the J call TRBJ2-2, with 8 bases that match TRBD2. The input for sequencing was peripheral blood, taken 28 days after the second AZD1222 dose. The clonotype comes from an adult who received the AZD1222 COVID-19 vaccine. DNA for the CDR3: TGTGCCAGCAGCCCGCAGGGCGGGAGGTCGGGGACCGGGGAGCTGTTTTTT. It encodes CASSPQGGRSGTGELFF.